What follows are 15 T cell receptor beta chains derived from one specimen sequenced in a study of T cell clusters in autoimmune cytopenias (dated by TCRdb to between 2018 and 2021). Each sample's TRB amplification started from roughly 260 ng of peripheral blood genomic DNA, which corresponds to 35,000 to 45,000 genome equivalents. Instrument used: Illumina MiSeq. TRB rearrangements were amplified by multiplex PCR following a touch-down protocol, with the TRB-A and TRB-B primer pools mixed in one tube. The reads went through TCRdb reprocessing, and each CDR3 protein sequence gets one entry with no DNA. The sample has about 2,000 distinct CDR3 sequences on record. Together, the top ten hold 45% to 50% of the sample. Sequencing was carried out using peripheral blood. The receptors come from a human donor with an autoimmune cytopenia or autoimmune hepatitis (not recorded which).

The CDR3 here is CASSYSRWTDSNQPQHF. This chain uses TRBV6-6 with TRBJ1-5; without DNA, the TCRdb call of TRBD1 cannot be checked. The CDR3 loop spans 17 amino acids. CDR1 and CDR2 from the germline V gene are MNHNY and SVGAGI (reference sequence).

This clonotype is deemed medium-sized by its frequency. The chain uses TRBV6-6 and TRBJ1-6. The CDR3 sequence is 14 residues long. Germline CDR1 MNHNY, CDR2 SVGAGI (reference sequence). Here the CDR3 reads CASSLQGHNSPLHF.

The chain recombines TRBV30 with TRBJ2-2; TCRdb returns TRBD1, unconfirmable since there is no DNA. In germline, CDR1 is GTSNPN, CDR2 SVGIG (reference sequence). The CDR3 sequence is 13 residues long. This CDR3 reads CAWTYTGAGELFF.

This clonotype registers medium-sized by frequency. The rearrangement joins TRBV18 to TRBJ2-1. The CDR3 has 14 residues. Germline V gives CDR1 KGHSH, CDR2 LQKENI. CDR3 sequence reads: CASSRDLAYNEQFF.

The CDR3 reads CASSLTGSDSPLHF. The chain combines TRBV12-3 or TRBV12-4 with TRBJ1-6; TCRdb's assignment of TRBD1 cannot be checked, as there is no DNA. The CDR3 contains 14 residues.

Frequency places this clonotype as medium-sized. The chain recombines TRBV6-5 with TRBJ2-7; the TRBD2 assignment by TCRdb is unverifiable without DNA. In germline, CDR1 is MNHEY, CDR2 SVGAGI. The CDR3 sequence is 15 residues long. The CDR3 here is CASSRKPGQSREQYF.

This clonotype ranks as medium-sized in terms of frequency. The gene calls are TRBV13 and TRBJ1-6; TCRdb indicates TRBD1, and absent DNA this call remains unverified. CDR3 length equals 15 residues. CDR1 is PRHDT, CDR2 FYEKMQ, per germline (reference sequence). The chain's CDR3 is CASSSFGGYNSPLHF.

Judged by frequency, this clonotype is medium-sized. The V and J genes are TRBV19 and TRBJ1-4; the TCRdb D gene call, TRBD1, has no DNA to confirm it. The CDR3 totals 17 residues. Per the germline V gene, CDR1 is LNHDA and CDR2 is SQIVND (reference sequence). CDR3 in amino acids: CASSAQTHRGRDEKLFF.

The chain links TRBV24-1 to TRBJ2-6; TCRdb outputs TRBD1, but without DNA this stays unchecked. Per germline, CDR1 KGHDR and CDR2 SFDVKD. There are 21 residues in the CDR3. CDR3 residues: CATSDPLWSSGQPSGANVLTF.

The chain combines TRBV6-5 with TRBJ1-4. Germline CDR1 is MNHEY and CDR2 is SVGAGI. This CDR3 has 15 residues. The CDR3 reads CASSYSGHSNEKLFF.

This clonotype shows up as medium-sized by frequency. The chain joins TRBV12-3 or TRBV12-4 to TRBJ2-1; TCRdb returns TRBD2, unconfirmable since there is no DNA. The CDR3 is 15 residues long. CDR3: CASSLGTSPNNEQFF.

The V call is TRBV19, the J call TRBJ2-1; the D call from TCRdb, TRBD2, cannot be confirmed without DNA. This CDR3 is 13 amino acids long. Germline V lookup: CDR1 LNHDA, CDR2 SQIVND (reference sequence). CDR3 protein: CASNSGGRNEQFF. The full variable domain, in which reference TRBV19 and TRBJ2-1 provide the parts outside the CDR3, is DGGITQSPKYLFRKEGQNVTLSCEQNLNHDAMYWYRQDPGQGLRLIYYSQIVNDFQKGDIAEGYSVSREKKESFPLTVTSAQKNPTAFYLCASNSGGRNEQFFGPGTRLTVL.

J is TRBJ1-2 and V is TRBV30. The CDR3 consists of 11 residues. CDR1 is GTSNPN and CDR2 is SVGIG in the germline V gene (reference sequence). The CDR3: CAWSLSYGYTF.

This clonotype counts as medium-sized by frequency. This chain connects TRBV30 to TRBJ2-1; TCRdb outputs TRBD1, but without DNA this stays unchecked. CDR1 and CDR2 (germline): GTSNPN, SVGIG (reference sequence). The CDR3 has 14 amino acids. The CDR3: CAWSVFSQGNEQFF.

The rearrangement uses TRBV20-1 and TRBJ2-7; TCRdb outputs TRBD2, but without DNA this stays unchecked. CDR3 length: 12 residues. In germline, CDR1 is DFQATT, CDR2 SNEGSKA (reference sequence). CDR3 loop: CSARGLTYEQYF.